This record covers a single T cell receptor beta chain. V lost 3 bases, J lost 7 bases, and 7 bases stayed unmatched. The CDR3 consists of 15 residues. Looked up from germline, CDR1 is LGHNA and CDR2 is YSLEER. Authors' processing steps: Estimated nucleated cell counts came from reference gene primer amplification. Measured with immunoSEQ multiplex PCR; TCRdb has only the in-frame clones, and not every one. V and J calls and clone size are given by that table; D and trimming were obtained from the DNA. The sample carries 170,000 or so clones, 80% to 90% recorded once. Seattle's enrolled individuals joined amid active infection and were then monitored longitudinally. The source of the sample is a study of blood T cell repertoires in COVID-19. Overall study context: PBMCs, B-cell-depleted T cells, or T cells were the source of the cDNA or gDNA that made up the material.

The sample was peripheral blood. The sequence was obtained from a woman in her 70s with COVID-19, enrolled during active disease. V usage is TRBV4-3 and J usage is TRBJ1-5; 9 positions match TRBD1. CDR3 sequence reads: CASSQSGTGRQPQHF. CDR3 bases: TGCGCCAGCAGCCAGTCCGGGACAGGGAGACAGCCCCAGCATTTT.